This TCR beta chain was retrieved from a study of T cell responses to AZD1222 COVID-19 vaccine. Study-level results: Vaccine-related CD4 TCRs covered spike, predominating at 160-218 and 743-854. Sampling that yielded the repertoires occurred only after the peak T cell response. Nearly half of spike-specific TCRs reportedly target unmutated variant regions.

Of note for this clone: Its antigen remains unidentified.

CDR1 and CDR2 (germline): SGHRS, YFSETQ. The length of the CDR3 is 13 residues. Trimming pared 0 bases from V and 8 bases from J, leaving 9 bases between. The repertoire was sequenced with immunoSEQ multiplex PCR; TCRdb's copy has only in-frame clones and lacks some. The repertoire has approximately 170,000 clones, roughly 93% of them found once; the top ten carry about 3.9%. The material sequenced was peripheral blood, taken on day 0 of AZD1222 vaccination. This clonotype was obtained from an adult in good health. The chain links TRBV5-1 to TRBJ2-4; TRBD2 is a possible D gene (6 bases). CDR3 sequence (DNA): TGCGCCAGCAGCTTGGGGGAGCGGGACATTCAGTACTTC. It translates to CASSLGERDIQYF.